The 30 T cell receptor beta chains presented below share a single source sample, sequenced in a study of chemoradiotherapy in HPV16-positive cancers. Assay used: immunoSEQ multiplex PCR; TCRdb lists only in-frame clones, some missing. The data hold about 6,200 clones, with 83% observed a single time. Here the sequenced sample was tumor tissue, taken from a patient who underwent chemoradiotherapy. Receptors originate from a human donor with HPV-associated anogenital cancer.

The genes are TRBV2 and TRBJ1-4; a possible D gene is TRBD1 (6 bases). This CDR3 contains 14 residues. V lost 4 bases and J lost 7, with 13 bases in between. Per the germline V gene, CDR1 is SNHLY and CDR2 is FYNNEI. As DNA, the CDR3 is TGTGCCAGCAGTGGCCAGGGGCGAATTGAAAAACTGTTTTTT. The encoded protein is CASSGQGRIEKLFF.

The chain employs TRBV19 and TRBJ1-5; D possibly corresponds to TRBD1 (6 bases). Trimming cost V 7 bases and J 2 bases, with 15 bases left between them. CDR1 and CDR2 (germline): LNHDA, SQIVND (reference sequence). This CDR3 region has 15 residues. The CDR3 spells CASTQTGGRNQPQHF. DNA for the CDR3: TGTGCCAGTACCCAAACCGGGGGGCGCAATCAGCCCCAGCATTTT.

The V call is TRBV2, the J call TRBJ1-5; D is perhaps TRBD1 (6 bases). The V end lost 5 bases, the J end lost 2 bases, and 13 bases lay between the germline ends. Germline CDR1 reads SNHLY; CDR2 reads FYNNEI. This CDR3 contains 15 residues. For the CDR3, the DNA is TGTGCCAGCAGTCCAGGGGAGTATGGCAATCAGCCCCAGCATTTT. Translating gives CASSPGEYGNQPQHF.

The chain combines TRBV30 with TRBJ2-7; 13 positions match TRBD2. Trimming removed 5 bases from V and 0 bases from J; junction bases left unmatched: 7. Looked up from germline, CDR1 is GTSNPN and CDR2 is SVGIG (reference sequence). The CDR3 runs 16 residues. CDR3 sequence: CAWVGLAGDNSYEQYF. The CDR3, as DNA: TGTGCCTGGGTCGGACTAGCGGGGGACAACTCCTACGAGCAGTACTTC.

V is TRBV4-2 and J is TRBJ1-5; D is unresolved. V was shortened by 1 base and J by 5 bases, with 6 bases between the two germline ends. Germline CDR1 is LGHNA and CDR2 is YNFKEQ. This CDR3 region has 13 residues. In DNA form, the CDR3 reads TGTGCCAGCAGCCAAGCGACTGATCAGCCCCAGCATTTT. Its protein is CASSQATDQPQHF.

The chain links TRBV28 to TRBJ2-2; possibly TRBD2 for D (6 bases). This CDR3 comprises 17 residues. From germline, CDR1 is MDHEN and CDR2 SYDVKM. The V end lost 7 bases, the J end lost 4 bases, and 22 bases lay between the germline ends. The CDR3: CASNSRLGGFGTGELFF. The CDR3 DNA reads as TGTGCCAGCAATTCGAGGCTGGGGGGTTTCGGCACCGGGGAGCTGTTTTTT.

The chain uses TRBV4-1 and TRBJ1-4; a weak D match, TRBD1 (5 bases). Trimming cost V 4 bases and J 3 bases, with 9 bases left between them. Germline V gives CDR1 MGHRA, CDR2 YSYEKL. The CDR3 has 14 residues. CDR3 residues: CASSRGTANEKLFF. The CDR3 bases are TGCGCCAGCAGCCGCGGGACGGCTAATGAAAAACTGTTTTTT.

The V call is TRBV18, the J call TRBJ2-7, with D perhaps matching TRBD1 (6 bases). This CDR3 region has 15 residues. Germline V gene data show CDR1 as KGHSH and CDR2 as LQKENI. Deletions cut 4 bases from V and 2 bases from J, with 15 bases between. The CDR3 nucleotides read TGTGCCAGCTCACACAGGGCCCAGAAACCCTACGAGCAGTACTTC. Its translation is CASSHRAQKPYEQYF.

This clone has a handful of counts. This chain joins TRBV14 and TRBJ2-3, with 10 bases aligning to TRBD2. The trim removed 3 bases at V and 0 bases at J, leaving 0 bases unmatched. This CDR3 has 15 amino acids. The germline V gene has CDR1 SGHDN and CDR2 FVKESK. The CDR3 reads CASSQTSGSTDTQYF. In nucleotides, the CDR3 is TGTGCCAGCAGCCAGACTAGCGGGAGCACAGATACGCAGTATTTT.

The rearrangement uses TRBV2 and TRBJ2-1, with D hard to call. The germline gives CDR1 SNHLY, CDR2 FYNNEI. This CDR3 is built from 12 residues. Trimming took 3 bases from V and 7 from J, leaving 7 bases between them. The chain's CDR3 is CASSEDYNEQFF. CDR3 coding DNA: TGTGCCAGCAGTGAGGATTATAATGAGCAGTTCTTC.

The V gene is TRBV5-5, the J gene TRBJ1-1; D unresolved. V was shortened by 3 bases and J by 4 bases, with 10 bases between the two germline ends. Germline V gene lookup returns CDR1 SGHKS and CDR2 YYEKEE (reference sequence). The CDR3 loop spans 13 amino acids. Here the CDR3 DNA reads TGTGCCAGCAGCTCCAGACCGGCCACTGAAGCTTTCTTT. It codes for CASSSRPATEAFF.

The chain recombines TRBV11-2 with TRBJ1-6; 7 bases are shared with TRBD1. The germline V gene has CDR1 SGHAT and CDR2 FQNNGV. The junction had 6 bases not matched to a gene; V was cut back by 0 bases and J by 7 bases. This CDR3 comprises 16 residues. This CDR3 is CASSLDQRGPNSPLHF. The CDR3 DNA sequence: TGTGCCAGCAGCTTAGATCAGAGGGGGCCCAATTCACCCCTCCACTTT.

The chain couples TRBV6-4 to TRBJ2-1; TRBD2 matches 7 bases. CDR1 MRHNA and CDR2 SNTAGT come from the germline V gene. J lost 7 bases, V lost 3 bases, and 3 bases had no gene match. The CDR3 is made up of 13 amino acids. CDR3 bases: TGTGCCAGCAGTGAAGGGACTACAAATGAGCAGTTCTTC. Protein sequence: CASSEGTTNEQFF.

CDR3 amino acids: CASSQDVGYTGELFF. As DNA, the CDR3 is TGCGCCAGCAGCCAAGATGTCGGATACACCGGGGAGCTGTTTTTT. The genes are TRBV4-1 and TRBJ2-2; D ambiguous. CDR1 MGHRA and CDR2 YSYEKL come from the germline V gene. The CDR3 is 15 amino acids. The germline V and J ends were trimmed by 0 bases and 3 bases, with 8 bases remaining between them.

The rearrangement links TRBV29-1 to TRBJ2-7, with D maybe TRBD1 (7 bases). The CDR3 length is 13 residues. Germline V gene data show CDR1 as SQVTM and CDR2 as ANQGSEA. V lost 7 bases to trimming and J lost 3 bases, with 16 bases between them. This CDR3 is CSGREAGGYEQYF. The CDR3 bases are TGCAGCGGGAGGGAGGCAGGGGGCTACGAGCAGTACTTC.

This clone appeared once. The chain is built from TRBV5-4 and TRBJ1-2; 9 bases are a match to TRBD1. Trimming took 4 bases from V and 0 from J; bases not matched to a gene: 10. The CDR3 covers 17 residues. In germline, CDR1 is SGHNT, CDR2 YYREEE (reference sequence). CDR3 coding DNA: TGTGCCAGCAGCGGAGGGACAGGGAAACCTGCTAACTATGGCTACACCTTC. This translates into CASSGGTGKPANYGYTF.

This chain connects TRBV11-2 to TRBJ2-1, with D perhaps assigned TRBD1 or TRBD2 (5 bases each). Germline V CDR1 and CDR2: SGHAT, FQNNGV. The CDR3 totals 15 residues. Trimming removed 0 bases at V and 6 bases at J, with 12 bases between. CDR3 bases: TGTGCCAGCAGCTTAGATCCGGGGCAGCGCAATGAGCAGTTCTTC. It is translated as CASSLDPGQRNEQFF.

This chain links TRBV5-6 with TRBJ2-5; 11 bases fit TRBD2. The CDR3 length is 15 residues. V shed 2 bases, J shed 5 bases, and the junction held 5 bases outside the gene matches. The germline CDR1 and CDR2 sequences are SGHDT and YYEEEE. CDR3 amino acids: CASSLASGRRETQYF. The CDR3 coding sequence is TGTGCCAGCAGCTTAGCTAGCGGGAGGAGGGAGACCCAGTACTTC.

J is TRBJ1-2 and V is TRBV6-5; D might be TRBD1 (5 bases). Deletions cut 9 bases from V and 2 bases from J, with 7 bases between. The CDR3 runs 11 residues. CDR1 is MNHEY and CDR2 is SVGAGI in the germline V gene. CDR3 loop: CASKGNYGYTF. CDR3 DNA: TGTGCCAGTAAGGGGAACTATGGCTACACCTTC.

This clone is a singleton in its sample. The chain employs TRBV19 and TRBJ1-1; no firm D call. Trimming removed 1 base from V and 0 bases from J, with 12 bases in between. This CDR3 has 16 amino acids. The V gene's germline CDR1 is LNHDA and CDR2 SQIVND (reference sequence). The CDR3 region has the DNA TGTGCCAGTAGTATAGGTGTCCGAAACATGAACACTGAAGCTTTCTTT. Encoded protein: CASSIGVRNMNTEAFF.

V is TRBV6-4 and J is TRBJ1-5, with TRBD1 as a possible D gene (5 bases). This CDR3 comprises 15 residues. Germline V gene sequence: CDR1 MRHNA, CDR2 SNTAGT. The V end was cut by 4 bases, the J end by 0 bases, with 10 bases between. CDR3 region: CASSARQLSNQPQHF. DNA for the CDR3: TGTGCCAGCAGTGCCAGACAGCTTAGCAATCAGCCCCAGCATTTT.

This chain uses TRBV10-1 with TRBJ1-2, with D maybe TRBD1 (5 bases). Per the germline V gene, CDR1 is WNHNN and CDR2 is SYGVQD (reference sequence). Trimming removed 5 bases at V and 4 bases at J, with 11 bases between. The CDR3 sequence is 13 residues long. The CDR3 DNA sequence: TGCGCCAGCAGTTCGGACATCCGCTATGGCTACACCTTC. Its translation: CASSSDIRYGYTF.

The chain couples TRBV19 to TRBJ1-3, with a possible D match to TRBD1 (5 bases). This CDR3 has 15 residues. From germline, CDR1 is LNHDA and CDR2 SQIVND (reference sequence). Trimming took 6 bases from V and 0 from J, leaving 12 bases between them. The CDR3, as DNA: TGTGCCAGTAGCACGGACACAAGCTCTGGAAACACCATATATTTT. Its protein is CASSTDTSSGNTIYF.

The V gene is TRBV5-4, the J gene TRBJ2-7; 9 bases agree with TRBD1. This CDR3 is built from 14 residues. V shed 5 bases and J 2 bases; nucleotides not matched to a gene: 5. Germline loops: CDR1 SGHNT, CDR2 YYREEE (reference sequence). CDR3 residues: CASRETGGTYEQYF. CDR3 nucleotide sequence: TGTGCCAGCAGGGAGACAGGGGGAACCTACGAGCAGTACTTC. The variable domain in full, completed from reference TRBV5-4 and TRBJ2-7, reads ETGVTQSPTHLIKTRGQQVTLRCSSQSGHNTVSWYQQALGQGPQFIFQYYREEENGRGNFPPRFSGLQFPNYSSELNVNALELDDSALYLCASRETGGTYEQYFGPGTRLTVT.

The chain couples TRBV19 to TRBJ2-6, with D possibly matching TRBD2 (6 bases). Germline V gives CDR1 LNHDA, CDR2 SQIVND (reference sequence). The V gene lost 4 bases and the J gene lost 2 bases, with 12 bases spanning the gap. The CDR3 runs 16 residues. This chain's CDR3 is CASSTRSGAGANVLTF. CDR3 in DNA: TGTGCCAGTAGTACCCGATCGGGGGCTGGGGCCAACGTCCTGACTTTC.

The CDR3 loop is CASSLDRGRDEQYF. DNA for the CDR3: TGCGCCAGCAGCTTGGACAGGGGGCGCGACGAGCAGTACTTC. V usage is TRBV5-1 and J usage is TRBJ2-7, with 9 bases lining up with TRBD1. The CDR3 is made up of 14 amino acids. Germline loops: CDR1 SGHRS, CDR2 YFSETQ. The trim removed 0 bases at V and 5 bases at J, leaving 3 bases unmatched.

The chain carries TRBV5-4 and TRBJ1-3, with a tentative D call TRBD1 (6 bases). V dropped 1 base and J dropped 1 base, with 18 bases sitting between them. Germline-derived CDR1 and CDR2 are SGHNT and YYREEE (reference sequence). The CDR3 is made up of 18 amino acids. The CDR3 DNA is TGTGCCAGCAGCTTGAGTCTGCGCGGACAGAGGTCTGGAAACACCATATATTTT. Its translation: CASSLSLRGQRSGNTIYF.

CDR3 coding DNA: TGTGCCAGCAGCCGAAACAGGGACGAGCAGTACTTC. Its protein product is CASSRNRDEQYF. The chain employs TRBV7-8 and TRBJ2-7; TRBD1 is a possible D gene (6 bases). CDR1 is SGHVS and CDR2 is FQNEAQ in the germline V gene. This CDR3 is 12 amino acids long. V lost 5 bases and J lost 5, with 10 bases in between. Full variable domain (rest looked up from reference TRBV7-8 and TRBJ2-7): GAGVSQSPRYKVAKRGQDVALRCDPISGHVSLFWYQQALGQGPEFLTYFQNEAQLDKSGLPSDRFFAERPEGSVSTLKIQRTQQEDSAVYLCASSRNRDEQYFGPGTRLTVT.

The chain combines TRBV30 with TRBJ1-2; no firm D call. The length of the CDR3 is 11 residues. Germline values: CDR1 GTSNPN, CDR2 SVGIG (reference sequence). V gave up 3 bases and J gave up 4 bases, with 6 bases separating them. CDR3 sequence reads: CAWRIGYGYTF. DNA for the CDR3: TGTGCCTGGAGAATCGGCTATGGCTACACCTTC.

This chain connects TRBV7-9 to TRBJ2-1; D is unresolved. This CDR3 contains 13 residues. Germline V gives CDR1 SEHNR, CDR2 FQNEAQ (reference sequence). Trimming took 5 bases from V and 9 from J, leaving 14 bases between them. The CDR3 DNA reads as TGTGCCAGCAGCCCAAACTGGGAAAGTGAGCAGTTCTTC. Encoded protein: CASSPNWESEQFF.